The TCR beta chain under discussion was sequenced for a study of kidney transplant recipient with SARS-CoV-2 infection. The CDR3 is made up of 10 amino acids. The germline gives CDR1 DFQATT, CDR2 SNEGSKA (reference sequence). The ends were cut back, 4 bases at V and 7 bases at J, with 5 bases in the middle. There are many counts of this clonotype. TCRdb reprocessed the reads via MiXCR and lists one record per CDR3 protein. The table lists approximately 240,000 distinct CDR3 sequences, roughly 26% of them singletons. The clonotype was recovered from a male patient between 25 and 39 years old who had COVID-19 and was a kidney transplant recipient. Some T cells may be provided by the graft donor. The chain is built from TRBV20-1 and TRBJ2-1; no clear D. The starting material was a blood sample, obtained at baseline and on roughly day 110 from a kidney transplant recipient. CDR3 sequence reads: CSATLNEQFF. In nucleotides, the CDR3 is TGCAGTGCTACCTTAAATGAGCAGTTCTTC.